This TCR beta chain comes out of a study of graft-versus-host responses after intestinal transplantation. A word on this clone: The antigen remains unidentified.

This table comes from immunoSEQ multiplex PCR, and its TCRdb copy is limited to in-frame clones, with some not included. This table holds about 120,000 clones, just over 90% found once. This receptor was identified in a human donor who was the organ donor for an intestinal transplant. The sample here was unstimulated CD4+ T cells sorted from spleen or lymph node cells, taken before transplant.

The CDR3 region is CASSVGTSGSWTDTQYF. The CDR3 DNA is TGCGCCAGCAGTGTCGGGACTAGCGGGAGTTGGACAGATACGCAGTATTTT. V usage is TRBV10-1 and J usage is TRBJ2-3; TRBD2 matches at 14 bases. Germline V gene sequence: CDR1 WNHNN, CDR2 SYGVQD (reference sequence). J lost 3 bases, V lost 4 bases, and 6 bases had no gene match. This CDR3 spans 17 amino acids.